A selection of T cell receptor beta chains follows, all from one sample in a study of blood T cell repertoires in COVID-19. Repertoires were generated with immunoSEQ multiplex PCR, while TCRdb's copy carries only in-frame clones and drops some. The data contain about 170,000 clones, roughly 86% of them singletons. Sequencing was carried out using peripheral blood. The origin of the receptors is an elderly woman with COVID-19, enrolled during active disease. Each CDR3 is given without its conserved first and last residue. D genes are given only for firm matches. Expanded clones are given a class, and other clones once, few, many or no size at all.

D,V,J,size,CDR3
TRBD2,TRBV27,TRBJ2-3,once,ASSYSGRFTDTQY
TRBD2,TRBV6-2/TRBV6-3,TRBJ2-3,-,ASSSTPGTSGTRQY
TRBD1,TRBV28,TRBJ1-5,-,ASSPHQTGGNQPQH
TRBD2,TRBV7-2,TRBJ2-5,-,ASSDRREGKETQY
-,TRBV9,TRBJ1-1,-,ASSVMGGTNTEAF
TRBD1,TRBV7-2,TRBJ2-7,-,ASSFGTGGYEQY
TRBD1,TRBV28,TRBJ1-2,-,ASTSGTGDYGYT
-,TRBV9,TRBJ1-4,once,ASTPGGTNEKLF
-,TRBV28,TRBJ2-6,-,ASWGVESGANVLT
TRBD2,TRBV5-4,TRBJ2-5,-,ASFLAGGGRETQY
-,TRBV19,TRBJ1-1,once,ASSTRTASNTEAF
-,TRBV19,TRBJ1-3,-,ASSIWARSSGNTIY
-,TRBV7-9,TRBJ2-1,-,ASSSSAIDIGNNEQF
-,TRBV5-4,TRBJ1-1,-,ASSSRDWNTEAF
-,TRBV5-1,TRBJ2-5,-,ASSLRTVQETQY
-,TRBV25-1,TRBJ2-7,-,ASISHEQY
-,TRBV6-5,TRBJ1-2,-,ASSQGFGYT